This TCR beta chain was sequenced during a study of control samples from healthy donors and cancer patients (dated by TCRdb to the early 2020s). Concerning this clone: Its binding antigen is unknown. Base quality data are lacking; no much larger clone is found one base away.

The CDR3 runs 14 residues from the cysteine to the phenylalanine. Only the CDR3 portion is preserved as DNA: 42 bases, with reading frame beginning at the first base. Deletion took 3 bases off V and 1 base off J, with a span of 9 bases between the germline ends. The germline V gene yields ENHRY for CDR1 and SYGVKD for CDR2. Library generation was performed with the immunoSEQ multiplex PCR assay. The table comes from immuneACCESS by way of TCRdb, which keeps in-frame sequences with V and J called. Part of the clones is missing from these tables; in studies checked, under half for an unresolved V gene and the rest for unknown reasons. The sample records 150,000 or so clones, under 95% of which are singletons. The top ten constitute 5.5% to 9% of the sample.

The sample taken for sequencing was blood. This sequence was found in a man aged 18 to 35 in good health. In this chain, TRBV10-3 is recombined with TRBJ1-1, with the identity of the D gene unclear. The CDR3 loop reads CAISDKRENTEAFF. The nucleotide sequence reads TGTGCCATCAGTGACAAGCGCGAGAACACTGAAGCTTTCTTT.